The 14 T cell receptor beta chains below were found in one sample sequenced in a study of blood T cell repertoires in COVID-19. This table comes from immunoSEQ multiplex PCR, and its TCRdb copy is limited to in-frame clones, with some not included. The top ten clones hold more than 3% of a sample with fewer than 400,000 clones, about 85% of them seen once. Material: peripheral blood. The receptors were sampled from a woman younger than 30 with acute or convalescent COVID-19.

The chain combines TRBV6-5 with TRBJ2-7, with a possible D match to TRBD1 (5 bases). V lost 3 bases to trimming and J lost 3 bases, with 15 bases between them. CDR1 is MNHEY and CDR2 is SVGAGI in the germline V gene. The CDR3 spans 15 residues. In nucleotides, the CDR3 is TGTGCCAGCAGTTATGACACGACAGAGTACTACGAGCAGTACTTC. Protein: CASSYDTTEYYEQYF.

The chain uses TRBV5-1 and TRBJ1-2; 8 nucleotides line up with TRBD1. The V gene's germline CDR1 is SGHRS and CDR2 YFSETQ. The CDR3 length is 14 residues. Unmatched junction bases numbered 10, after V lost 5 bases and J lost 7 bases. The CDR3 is CASRSDPGGTGYTF. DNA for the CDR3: TGCGCCAGCAGATCCGACCCAGGGGGCACTGGCTACACCTTC.

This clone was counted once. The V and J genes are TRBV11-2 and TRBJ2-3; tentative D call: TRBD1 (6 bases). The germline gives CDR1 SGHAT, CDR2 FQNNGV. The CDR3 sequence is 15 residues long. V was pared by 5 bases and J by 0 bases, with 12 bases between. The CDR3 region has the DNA TGTGCCAGCAGCCGAAGGACAGATAGCACAGATACGCAGTATTTT. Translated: CASSRRTDSTDTQYF.

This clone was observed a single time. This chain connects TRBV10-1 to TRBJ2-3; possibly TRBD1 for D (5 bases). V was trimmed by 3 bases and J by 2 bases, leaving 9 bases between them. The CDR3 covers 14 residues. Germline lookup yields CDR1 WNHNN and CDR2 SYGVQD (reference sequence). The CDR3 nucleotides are TGCGCCAGCAGTGAAGTGGGGCTCACAGATACGCAGTATTTT. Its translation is CASSEVGLTDTQYF.

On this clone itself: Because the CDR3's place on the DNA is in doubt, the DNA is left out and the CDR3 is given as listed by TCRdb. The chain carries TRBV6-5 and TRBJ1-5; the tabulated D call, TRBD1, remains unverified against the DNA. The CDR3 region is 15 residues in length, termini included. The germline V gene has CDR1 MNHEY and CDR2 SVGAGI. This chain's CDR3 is CASSSGQGATQPQHF.

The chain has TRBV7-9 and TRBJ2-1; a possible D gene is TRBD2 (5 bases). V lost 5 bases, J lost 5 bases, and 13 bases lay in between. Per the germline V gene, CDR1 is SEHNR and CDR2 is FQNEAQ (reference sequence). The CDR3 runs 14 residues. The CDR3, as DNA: TGTGCCAGCAGCCCAAGCGGAGGCGACAATGAGCAGTTCTTC. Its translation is CASSPSGGDNEQFF.

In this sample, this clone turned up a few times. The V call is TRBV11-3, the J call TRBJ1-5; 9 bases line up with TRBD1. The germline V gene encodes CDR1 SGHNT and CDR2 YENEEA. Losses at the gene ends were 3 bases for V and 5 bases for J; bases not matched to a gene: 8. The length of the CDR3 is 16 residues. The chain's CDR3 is CASSLENRGRHQPQHF. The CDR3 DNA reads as TGTGCCAGCAGCTTGGAGAACAGGGGGCGTCATCAGCCCCAGCATTTT.

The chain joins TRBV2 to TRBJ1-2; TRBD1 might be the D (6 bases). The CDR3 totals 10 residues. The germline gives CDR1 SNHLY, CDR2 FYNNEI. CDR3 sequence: CVSGDKGYTF. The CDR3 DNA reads TGTGTGAGTGGGGACAAGGGCTACACCTTC.

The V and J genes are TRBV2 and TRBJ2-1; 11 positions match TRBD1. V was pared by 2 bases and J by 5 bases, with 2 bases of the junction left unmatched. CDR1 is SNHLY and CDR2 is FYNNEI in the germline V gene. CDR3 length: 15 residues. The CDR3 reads CASSERTGGHNEQFF. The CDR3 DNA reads TGTGCCAGCAGTGAAAGGACAGGGGGCCACAATGAGCAGTTCTTC.

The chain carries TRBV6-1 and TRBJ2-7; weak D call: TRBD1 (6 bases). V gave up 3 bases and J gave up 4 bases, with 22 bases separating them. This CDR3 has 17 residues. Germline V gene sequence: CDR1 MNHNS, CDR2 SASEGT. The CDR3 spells CASSDNPTGLFSYEQYF. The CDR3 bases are TGTGCCAGCAGTGACAACCCGACAGGCCTTTTTTCATACGAGCAGTACTTC.

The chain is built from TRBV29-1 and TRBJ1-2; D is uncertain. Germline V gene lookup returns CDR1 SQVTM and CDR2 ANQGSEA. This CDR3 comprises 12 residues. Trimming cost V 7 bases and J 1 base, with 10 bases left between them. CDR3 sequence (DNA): TGCAGCGGCGGCAGAGTTAACTATGGCTACACCTTC. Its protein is CSGGRVNYGYTF.

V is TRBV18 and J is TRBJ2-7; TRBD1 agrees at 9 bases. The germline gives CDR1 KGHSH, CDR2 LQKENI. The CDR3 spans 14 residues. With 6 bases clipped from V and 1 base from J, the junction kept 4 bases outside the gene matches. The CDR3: CASSRQGDSYEQYF. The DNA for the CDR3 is TGTGCCAGCTCTCGACAGGGGGATTCCTACGAGCAGTACTTC.

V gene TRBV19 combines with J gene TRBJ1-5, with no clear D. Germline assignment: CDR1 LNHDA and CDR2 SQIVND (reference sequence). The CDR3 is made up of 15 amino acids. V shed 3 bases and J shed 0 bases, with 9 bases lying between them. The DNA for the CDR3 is TGTGCCAGTAGTATTTCGGGAGCTAGCAATCAGCCCCAGCATTTT. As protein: CASSISGASNQPQHF.

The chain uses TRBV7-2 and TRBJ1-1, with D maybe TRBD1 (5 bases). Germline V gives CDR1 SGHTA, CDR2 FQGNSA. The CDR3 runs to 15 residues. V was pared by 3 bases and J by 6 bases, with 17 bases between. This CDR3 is CASSFPGGGLAEAFF. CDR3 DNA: TGTGCCAGCAGCTTCCCCGGTGGGGGACTCGCTGAAGCTTTCTTT. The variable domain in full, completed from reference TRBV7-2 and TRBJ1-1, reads GAGVSQSPSNKVTEKGKDVELRCDPISGHTALYWYRQSLGQGLEFLIYFQGNSAPDKSGLPSDRFSAERTGGSVSTLTIQRTQQEDSAVYLCASSFPGGGLAEAFFGQGTRLTVV.